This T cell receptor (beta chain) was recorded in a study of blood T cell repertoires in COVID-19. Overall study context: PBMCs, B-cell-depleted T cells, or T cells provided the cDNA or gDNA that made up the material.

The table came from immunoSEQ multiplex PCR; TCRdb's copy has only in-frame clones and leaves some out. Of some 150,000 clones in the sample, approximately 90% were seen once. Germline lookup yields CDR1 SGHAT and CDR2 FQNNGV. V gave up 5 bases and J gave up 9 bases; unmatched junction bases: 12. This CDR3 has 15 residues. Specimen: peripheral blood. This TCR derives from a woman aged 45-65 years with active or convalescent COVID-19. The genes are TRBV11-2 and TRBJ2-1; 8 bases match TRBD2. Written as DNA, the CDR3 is TGTGCCAGCAGCACCGGGACTAGGTCATCGATTGAGCAGTTCTTC. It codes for CASSTGTRSSIEQFF.